These T cell receptor beta chains were read from a single sample in a study of cytomegalovirus exposure and HLA in healthy donors. Clones were sequenced by immunoSEQ multiplex PCR, and TCRdb holds only the in-frame ones, with some missing. Of approximately 95,000 clones detected, approximately 80% appear once; the ten largest clones hold approximately 4%. The specimen was PBMCs. These receptors all come from a woman between 35 and 50 years old in good health and CMV-seropositive. The CDR3 runs from the conserved cysteine through the conserved F or W. A D gene is named only where the DNA matches it firmly.

d_gene	j_gene	v_gene	CDR3aa
-	TRBJ2-5	TRBV19	CASSRVGGEETQYF
TRBD1	TRBJ2-7	TRBV7-9	CASSTWDRVYEQYF
TRBD1	TRBJ1-2	TRBV28	CASSSPGQRTNYGYTF
-	TRBJ1-3	TRBV10-2	CASQDRDNYSGNTIYF
TRBD2	TRBJ2-7	TRBV6-5	CASRGLAPSYEQYF
TRBD1	TRBJ1-2	TRBV27	CASRLGQGGGYTF
TRBD2	TRBJ2-3	TRBV28	CASSVRGGRRDTQYF
-	TRBJ2-4	TRBV29-1	CSVEDQWQGGYF
-	TRBJ2-7	TRBV11-2	CASSSSSYEQYF
TRBD2	TRBJ2-7	TRBV6-1	CASREGLAGVGEQYF